The entry below describes one T cell receptor (beta chain). The sample comes from a study of cytomegalovirus exposure and HLA in healthy donors. The germline V gene encodes CDR1 SGHNT and CDR2 YYREEE (reference sequence). The J segment lost 12 bases and the V segment lost 7 bases, leaving 13 bases of the junction unmatched. CDR3 length: 14 amino acids. The table came from immunoSEQ multiplex PCR; TCRdb's copy has only in-frame clones and leaves some out. The top ten hold roughly 2.4% of the sample, which has roughly 60,000 clones, around 94% seen once. The source is a young man in good health and CMV-seronegative. V is TRBV5-4 and J is TRBJ2-1, with 10 bases fitting TRBD2. Material for sequencing was PBMCs. CDR3 nucleotide sequence: TGTGCCAGCGGATTTAGCGGGGGGTTGGGTGTGCAGTTCTTC. It yields the protein CASGFSGGLGVQFF.